The clone carrying this T cell receptor beta chain has at least ten counts. Each CDR3 protein gets one entry after TCRdb re-called the 5' RACE reads with MiXCR. The sample holds tens of thousands of distinct CDR3 sequences, 12% seen once. This sample is drawn from a study of early T cells in non-severe SARS-CoV-2 infection. V was shortened by 10 bases and J by 4 bases, with 3 bases between the two germline ends. CDR1 and CDR2 (germline): SEHNR, FQNEAQ (reference sequence). The CDR3 has 9 amino acids. The chain employs TRBV7-9 and TRBJ2-3; D is undetermined. The sequenced sample was whole blood. The receptor comes from an adult who was a healthcare worker with PCR-confirmed SARS-CoV-2 infection or an uninfected control (not recorded which). CDR3 in amino acids: CATSDTQYF. CDR3 bases: TGTGCCACATCAGATACGCAGTATTTT.